The clone carrying this TCR beta chain occurred a few times. Its specificity is unknown. These data belong to a study of radiation and T cells in renal cell carcinoma. The protocol was immunoSEQ multiplex PCR, while the TCRdb copy is restricted to in-frame clones and leaves out a portion. The top ten clones hold under 8.5% of a sample with some 100,000 clones, roughly 88% of them seen once. Time point: blood 4 weeks post-SBRT, at nephrectomy. As to treatment: 15 Gy SBRT to primary tumor, nephrectomy 4 weeks later. Nephrectomy followed 15 Gy stereotactic body radiation by 4 weeks. Serial blood draws occurred at baseline and 2 and 4 weeks post-SBRT. Findings and limits, study-wide: No pretreatment tumor biopsies were available for baseline clonotypes. In blood, top tumor clones expanded by 2 weeks, shrinking by 4.

This CDR3 spans 15 amino acids. CDR1 and CDR2 (germline): SGDLS, YYNGEE. Trimming took 4 bases from V and 5 from J; bases not matched to a gene: 10. The starting material was blood, obtained from a patient whose treatment included radiotherapy and nephrectomy. The chain is built from TRBV9 and TRBJ2-3; TRBD1 agrees at 7 bases. The receptor was derived from a man aged 55 to 69 with renal cell carcinoma. The DNA of the CDR3 is TGTGCCAGCAGCCCGCGACAGGGTTATAGAGATACGCAGTATTTT. This sequence encodes CASSPRQGYRDTQYF.